This is a list of T cell receptor beta chains from one sample in a study of T-cell reconstitution after alpha-beta-depleted transplantation in children. TCRdb analysed the PCR reads with MiXCR anew, one entry per CDR3 protein. The profile shows fewer than 750,000 distinct CDR3 sequences, 23% of them singletons. The sequenced sample was PBMCs, mostly from graft donor cells, obtained 360 days after TCRalphabeta/CD19-depleted stem cell transplant. The receptors come from a boy in the first two years of life who had a stem cell transplant for acute myeloid leukemia, so the T cells may come from the graft donor. The CDR3 runs from the conserved cysteine through the conserved F or W. The order of the fields is J gene, clone size, D gene, V gene, CDR3 protein, CDR3 DNA. The D gene is left open where the match is weak. Part of the rows lack a size; the others show once, few, many or a class for expanded clones.

j_call: TRBJ1-2; clone_size: many; d_call: -; v_call: TRBV28; cdr3_aa: CASSLSPGGYTF; cdr3_nt: TGTGCCAGCAGTTTATCGCCCGGGGGCTACACCTTC
j_call: TRBJ1-1; clone_size: many; d_call: TRBD1; v_call: TRBV29-1; cdr3_aa: CSGSTGGNTEAFF; cdr3_nt: TGCAGCGGTTCTACAGGGGGGAACACTGAAGCTTTCTTT
j_call: TRBJ1-2; clone_size: few; d_call: -; v_call: TRBV7-2; cdr3_aa: CASSFSRAVGYTF; cdr3_nt: TGTGCCAGCAGCTTTTCCAGGGCGGTTGGCTACACCTTC
j_call: TRBJ2-7; clone_size: -; d_call: -; v_call: TRBV4-3; cdr3_aa: CASSLGEVRF; cdr3_nt: TGCGCCAGCAGCCTGGGGGAGGTGCGCTTC
j_call: TRBJ2-3; clone_size: -; d_call: -; v_call: TRBV20-1; cdr3_aa: CSGIRMSTDTQYF; cdr3_nt: TGCAGTGGAATCCGGATGAGCACAGATACGCAGTATTTT
j_call: TRBJ2-1; clone_size: many; d_call: -; v_call: TRBV12-3/TRBV12-4; cdr3_aa: CASSLVRGGFNEQFF; cdr3_nt: TGTGCCAGCAGTTTGGTGAGGGGGGGCTTCAACGAGCAGTTCTTC
j_call: TRBJ2-1; clone_size: -; d_call: -; v_call: TRBV7-2; cdr3_aa: CASSFLGPSYNEQFF; cdr3_nt: TGTGCCAGCAGCTTTTTAGGGCCCTCCTACAATGAGCAGTTCTTC
j_call: TRBJ2-3; clone_size: -; d_call: TRBD2; v_call: TRBV20-1; cdr3_aa: CSAREAGLSADTQYF; cdr3_nt: TGCAGTGCTAGAGAAGCGGGGTTGAGCGCAGATACGCAGTATTTT
j_call: TRBJ1-2; clone_size: few; d_call: TRBD1; v_call: TRBV7-2; cdr3_aa: CASSYRTGENYGYTF; cdr3_nt: TGTGCCAGCAGCTACAGGACAGGGGAGAACTATGGCTACACCTTC
j_call: TRBJ2-5; clone_size: -; d_call: TRBD2; v_call: TRBV7-9; cdr3_aa: CASTAGGYEETQYF; cdr3_nt: TGTGCCAGCACGGCGGGGGGGTATGAAGAGACCCAGTACTTC
j_call: TRBJ2-2; clone_size: few; d_call: TRBD2; v_call: TRBV7-2; cdr3_aa: CASSLALASGGTGELFF; cdr3_nt: TGTGCCAGCAGCTTAGCGCTGGCTAGCGGGGGCACCGGGGAGCTGTTTTTT
j_call: TRBJ2-3; clone_size: many; d_call: -; v_call: TRBV7-8; cdr3_aa: CASSFVGPTDTQYF; cdr3_nt: TGTGCCAGCAGCTTCGTGGGCCCTACGGATACGCAGTATTTT
j_call: TRBJ2-1; clone_size: few; d_call: TRBD2; v_call: TRBV6-5; cdr3_aa: CASSYWTSSVNEQFF; cdr3_nt: TGTGCCAGCAGTTACTGGACTAGCTCGGTCAATGAGCAGTTCTTC
j_call: TRBJ2-6; clone_size: -; d_call: -; v_call: TRBV2; cdr3_aa: CASSEIGGFGANVLTF; cdr3_nt: TGTGCCAGCAGTGAGATTGGGGGCTTTGGGGCCAACGTCCTGACTTTC
j_call: TRBJ2-3; clone_size: few; d_call: -; v_call: TRBV12-3/TRBV12-4; cdr3_aa: CASSWDGGDTQYF; cdr3_nt: TGTGCCAGCAGTTGGGACGGCGGGGATACGCAGTATTTT
j_call: TRBJ1-4; clone_size: -; d_call: TRBD1; v_call: TRBV5-6; cdr3_aa: CASSLGDRGPNEKLFF; cdr3_nt: TGTGCCAGCAGCTTGGGGGACAGGGGACCTAATGAAAAACTGTTTTTT
j_call: TRBJ2-5; clone_size: many; d_call: -; v_call: TRBV11-1; cdr3_aa: CASNSESGQETQYF; cdr3_nt: TGTGCCAGCAACTCGGAAAGCGGCCAAGAGACCCAGTACTTC
j_call: TRBJ2-5; clone_size: -; d_call: -; v_call: TRBV7-9; cdr3_aa: CASSSRRAGGETQYF; cdr3_nt: TGTGCCAGCAGCTCCCGAAGGGCAGGCGGGGAGACCCAGTACTTC
j_call: TRBJ2-1; clone_size: -; d_call: -; v_call: TRBV6-5; cdr3_aa: CASSYRGVAYNEQFF; cdr3_nt: TGTGCCAGCAGTTACCGGGGTGTGGCCTACAATGAGCAGTTCTTC
j_call: TRBJ2-3; clone_size: many; d_call: -; v_call: TRBV15; cdr3_aa: CATSRDLEDPDTQYF; cdr3_nt: TGTGCCACCAGCAGAGATCTGGAAGACCCAGATACGCAGTATTTT
j_call: TRBJ2-2; clone_size: many; d_call: -; v_call: TRBV4-3; cdr3_aa: CASSQDQENTGELFF; cdr3_nt: TGCGCCAGCAGCCAAGATCAAGAAAACACCGGGGAGCTGTTTTTT
j_call: TRBJ2-5; clone_size: many; d_call: -; v_call: TRBV20-1; cdr3_aa: CSADRYHQETQYF; cdr3_nt: TGCAGTGCTGACCGGTACCACCAAGAGACCCAGTACTTC
j_call: TRBJ2-5; clone_size: -; d_call: TRBD2; v_call: TRBV2; cdr3_aa: CASSQTAGGSKTQYF; cdr3_nt: TGTGCCAGCAGTCAGACAGCGGGGGGATCTAAGACCCAGTACTTC
j_call: TRBJ1-4; clone_size: many; d_call: TRBD1; v_call: TRBV4-2; cdr3_aa: CASSQDRDRATNEKLFF; cdr3_nt: TGTGCCAGCAGCCAAGATAGGGACAGGGCTACTAATGAAAAACTGTTTTTT
j_call: TRBJ1-3; clone_size: few; d_call: -; v_call: TRBV7-8; cdr3_aa: CASSLDLGTSGNTIYF; cdr3_nt: TGTGCCAGCAGCTTAGACCTGGGTACCTCTGGAAACACCATATATTTT
j_call: TRBJ2-1; clone_size: -; d_call: -; v_call: TRBV4-2; cdr3_aa: CASSHHSGYNEQFF; cdr3_nt: TGTGCCAGCAGCCATCATTCAGGATACAATGAGCAGTTCTTC
j_call: TRBJ2-1; clone_size: many; d_call: -; v_call: TRBV12-3/TRBV12-4; cdr3_aa: CASSFGRFLQFF; cdr3_nt: TGTGCCAGCAGTTTCGGGCGCTTCTTGCAGTTCTTC
j_call: TRBJ2-1; clone_size: few; d_call: TRBD2; v_call: TRBV7-2; cdr3_aa: CASSLAPYLAGGPNEQFF; cdr3_nt: TGTGCCAGCAGCTTAGCCCCTTACCTAGCGGGGGGGCCCAATGAGCAGTTCTTC
j_call: TRBJ1-2; clone_size: -; d_call: -; v_call: TRBV5-4; cdr3_aa: CASSSPTDKANYGYTF; cdr3_nt: TGTGCCAGCAGCTCCCCGACAGATAAGGCTAACTATGGCTACACCTTC
j_call: TRBJ2-5; clone_size: few; d_call: -; v_call: TRBV10-1; cdr3_aa: CASSESTGTPETQYF; cdr3_nt: TGCGCCAGCAGTGAGTCGACAGGTACCCCAGAGACCCAGTACTTC
j_call: TRBJ1-2; clone_size: many; d_call: -; v_call: TRBV5-1; cdr3_aa: CASSSQETYGYTF; cdr3_nt: TGCGCCAGCAGCTCACAGGAAACTTATGGCTACACCTTC
j_call: TRBJ2-5; clone_size: -; d_call: -; v_call: TRBV6-2/TRBV6-3; cdr3_aa: CASSYGFGLETQYF; cdr3_nt: TGTGCCAGCAGTTACGGCTTCGGACTTGAGACCCAGTACTTC
j_call: TRBJ2-2; clone_size: -; d_call: -; v_call: TRBV20-1; cdr3_aa: CSADRNTGELFF; cdr3_nt: TGCAGTGCGGACAGGAACACCGGGGAGCTGTTTTTT
j_call: TRBJ1-1; clone_size: -; d_call: -; v_call: TRBV10-3; cdr3_aa: CAISGGAGEAFF; cdr3_nt: TGTGCCATCAGTGGGGGGGCGGGTGAAGCTTTCTTT
j_call: TRBJ2-3; clone_size: -; d_call: -; v_call: TRBV28; cdr3_aa: CASSFPGGADTQYF; cdr3_nt: TGTGCCAGCAGTTTCCCGGGTGGAGCAGATACGCAGTATTTT
j_call: TRBJ2-3; clone_size: -; d_call: TRBD1; v_call: TRBV6-1; cdr3_aa: CASSKDRATDTQYF; cdr3_nt: TGTGCCAGCAGTAAGGACAGGGCCACAGATACGCAGTATTTT
j_call: TRBJ2-3; clone_size: many; d_call: -; v_call: TRBV29-1; cdr3_aa: CSAVDSGTSTDTQYF; cdr3_nt: TGCAGCGCCGTAGACTCAGGGACTAGCACAGATACGCAGTATTTT
j_call: TRBJ2-1; clone_size: many; d_call: -; v_call: TRBV11-2; cdr3_aa: CASSLDRPFGPYNEQFF; cdr3_nt: TGTGCCAGCAGCTTAGACAGGCCCTTTGGCCCCTACAATGAGCAGTTCTTC
j_call: TRBJ1-5; clone_size: -; d_call: TRBD1; v_call: TRBV20-1; cdr3_aa: CSARVAGGYSNQPQHF; cdr3_nt: TGCAGTGCTAGAGTAGCAGGGGGGTATAGCAATCAGCCCCAGCATTTT
j_call: TRBJ2-7; clone_size: -; d_call: -; v_call: TRBV5-4; cdr3_aa: CASSFRQVPPYEQYF; cdr3_nt: TGTGCCAGCAGCTTCCGCCAGGTTCCACCCTACGAGCAGTACTTC